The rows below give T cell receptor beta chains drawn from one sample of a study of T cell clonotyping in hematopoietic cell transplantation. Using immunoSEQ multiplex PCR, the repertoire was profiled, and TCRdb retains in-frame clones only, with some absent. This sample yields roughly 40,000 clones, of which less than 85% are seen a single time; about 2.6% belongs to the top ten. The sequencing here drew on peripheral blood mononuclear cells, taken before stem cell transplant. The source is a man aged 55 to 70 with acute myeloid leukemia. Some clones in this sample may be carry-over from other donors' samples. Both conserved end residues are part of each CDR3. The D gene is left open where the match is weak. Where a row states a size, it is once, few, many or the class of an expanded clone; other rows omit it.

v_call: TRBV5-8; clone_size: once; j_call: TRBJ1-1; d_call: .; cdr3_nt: TGTGCCAGCACCCCGGGACACCTGAACACTGAAGCTTTCTTT; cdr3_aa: CASTPGHLNTEAFF
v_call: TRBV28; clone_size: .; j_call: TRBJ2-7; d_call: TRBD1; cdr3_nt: TGTGCCAGCAGTTCAGCCGGGACAGTGGCTTTCTACGAGCAGTACTTC; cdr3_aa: CASSSAGTVAFYEQYF
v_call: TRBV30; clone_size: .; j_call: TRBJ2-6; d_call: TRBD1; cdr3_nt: TGTGCCTGGAGTGTATATTCGAGGGGGCTTCTCTCTGGGGCCAACGTCCTGACTTTC; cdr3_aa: CAWSVYSRGLLSGANVLTF
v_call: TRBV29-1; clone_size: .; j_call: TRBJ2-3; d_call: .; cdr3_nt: TGCAGCGTTGAAGAAGGGGGGACAGATACGCAGTATTTT; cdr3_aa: CSVEEGGTDTQYF
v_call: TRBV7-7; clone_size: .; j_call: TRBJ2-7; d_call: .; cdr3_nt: TGTGCCAGCAGCTCCCGACTGAGGGACGAGCAGTACTTC; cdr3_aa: CASSSRLRDEQYF
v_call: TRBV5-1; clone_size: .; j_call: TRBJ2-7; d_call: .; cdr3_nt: TGCGCCAGCAGCTTGGATGGAGGCAACGCCTTCGAGCAGTACTTC; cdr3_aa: CASSLDGGNAFEQYF
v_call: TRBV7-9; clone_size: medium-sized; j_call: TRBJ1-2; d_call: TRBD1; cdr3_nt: TGTGCCAGCAGCTTAGTGGGGGGGACAGAGTATGGCTACACCTTC; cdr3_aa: CASSLVGGTEYGYTF
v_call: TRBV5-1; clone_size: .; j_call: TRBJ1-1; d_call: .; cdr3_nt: TGCGCCAGCAGCCGGATGCCAGTACAGTTCATGAACACTGAAGCTTTCTTT; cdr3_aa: CASSRMPVQFMNTEAFF
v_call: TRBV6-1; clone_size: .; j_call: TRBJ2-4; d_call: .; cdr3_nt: TGTGCCAGCAGTGAAGGGGCTGGGGCCAAAAACATTCAGTACTTC; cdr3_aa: CASSEGAGAKNIQYF
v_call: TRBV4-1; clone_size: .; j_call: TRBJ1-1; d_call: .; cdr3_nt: TGCGCCAGCAGCCAAGTAGCAGGTAACGGAGCTTTCTTT; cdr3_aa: CASSQVAGNGAFF
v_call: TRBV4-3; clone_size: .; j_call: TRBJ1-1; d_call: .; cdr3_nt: TGCGCCAGCAGCCAGTTGGGGCCGTCCGAAGCTTTCTTT; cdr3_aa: CASSQLGPSEAFF
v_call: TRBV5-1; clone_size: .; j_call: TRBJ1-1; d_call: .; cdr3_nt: TGCGCCAGCAGCTTGGCCTTGTTCGCTCGACAGACGAACACTGAAGCTTTCTTT; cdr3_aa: CASSLALFARQTNTEAFF
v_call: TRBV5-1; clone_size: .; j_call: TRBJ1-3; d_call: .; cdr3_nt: TGCGCCAGCAGATCCTCTGGAAACACCATATATTTT; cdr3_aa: CASRSSGNTIYF
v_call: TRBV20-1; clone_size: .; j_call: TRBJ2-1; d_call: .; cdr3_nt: TGCAGTGCTAGGGGGTACAATGAGCAGTTCTTC; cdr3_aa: CSARGYNEQFF
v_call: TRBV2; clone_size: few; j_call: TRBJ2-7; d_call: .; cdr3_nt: TGTGCCAGCAGTCCCGGGACCTACTCGTACGAGCAGTACTTC; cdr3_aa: CASSPGTYSYEQYF
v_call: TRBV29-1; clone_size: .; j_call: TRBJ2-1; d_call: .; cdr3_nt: TGCAGCGTTGTCGACAACCACAATGAGCAGTTCTTC; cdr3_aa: CSVVDNHNEQFF
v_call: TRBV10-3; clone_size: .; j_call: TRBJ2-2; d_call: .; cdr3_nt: TGTGCCATCGGGCAGGGTTCGGGGGAGCTGTTTTTT; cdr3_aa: CAIGQGSGELFF
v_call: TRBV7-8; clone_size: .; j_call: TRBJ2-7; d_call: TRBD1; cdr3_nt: TGTGCCAGCAGCTTAGCGCAGTCATCGAGGACAGGGTATAACTACGAGCAGTACTTC; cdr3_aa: CASSLAQSSRTGYNYEQYF
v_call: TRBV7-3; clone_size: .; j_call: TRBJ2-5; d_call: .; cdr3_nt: TGTGCCAGCAGCCAAGGGGGGGACCAAGAGACCCAGTACTTC; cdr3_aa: CASSQGGDQETQYF
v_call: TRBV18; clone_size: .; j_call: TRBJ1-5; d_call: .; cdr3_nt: TGTGCCAGCTCACCATCAGGGAATCGGAATCAGCCCCAGCATTTT; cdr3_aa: CASSPSGNRNQPQHF
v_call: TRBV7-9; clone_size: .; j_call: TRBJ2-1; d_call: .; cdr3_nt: TGTGCCAGCAGCCCCCCGGGCACACCTCTTTACAATGAGCAGTTCTTC; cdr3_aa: CASSPPGTPLYNEQFF
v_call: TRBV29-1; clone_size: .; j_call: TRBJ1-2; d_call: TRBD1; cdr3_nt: TGCAGCGTTGACCAGGGGGGGGTCTATGGCTACACCTTC; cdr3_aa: CSVDQGGVYGYTF
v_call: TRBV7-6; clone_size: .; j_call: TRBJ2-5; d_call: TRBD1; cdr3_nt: TGTGCCAGCAGCTTGAGACTCAGGGGGCCCCTCACGGAGACCCAGTACTTC; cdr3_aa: CASSLRLRGPLTETQYF
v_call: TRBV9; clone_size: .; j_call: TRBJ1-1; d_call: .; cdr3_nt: TGTGCCAGCAGCGTCAGGGTGTCGAACACTGAAGCTTTCTTT; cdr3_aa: CASSVRVSNTEAFF
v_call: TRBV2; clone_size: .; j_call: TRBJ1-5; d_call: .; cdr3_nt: TGTGCCAGCAGTGAAGAGGCCTATAGCAATCAGCCCCAGCATTTT; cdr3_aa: CASSEEAYSNQPQHF
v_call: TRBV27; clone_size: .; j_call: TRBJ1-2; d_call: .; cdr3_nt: TGTGCCAGCAGTTTTGGGGGGCAAGGCTACACCTTC; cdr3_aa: CASSFGGQGYTF
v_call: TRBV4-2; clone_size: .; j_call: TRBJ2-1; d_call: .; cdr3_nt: TGTGCCAGCAGCCAAGAACCAGACCTCCGAAGCTACAATGAGCAGTTCTTC; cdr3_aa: CASSQEPDLRSYNEQFF
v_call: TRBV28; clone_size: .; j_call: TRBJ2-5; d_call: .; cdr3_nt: TGTGCCAGCAGGGCACTGGACAGCGCCAAAGAGACCCAGTACTTC; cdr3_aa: CASRALDSAKETQYF
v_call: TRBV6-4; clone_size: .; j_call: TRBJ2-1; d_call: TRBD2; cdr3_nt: TGTGCCAGCAGTACTAGCGGGGCCTTCCCCAACAATGAGCAGTTCTTC; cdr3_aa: CASSTSGAFPNNEQFF
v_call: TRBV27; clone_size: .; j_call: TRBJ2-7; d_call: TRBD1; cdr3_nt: TGTGCCAGCAGTTCGGACAGGAGCTCCTACGAGCAGTACTTC; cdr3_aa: CASSSDRSSYEQYF
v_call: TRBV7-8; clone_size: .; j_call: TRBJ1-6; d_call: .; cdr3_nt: TGTGCCAGCAGCTTAGTCCAGGCTTATAATTCACCCCTCCACTTT; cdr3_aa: CASSLVQAYNSPLHF
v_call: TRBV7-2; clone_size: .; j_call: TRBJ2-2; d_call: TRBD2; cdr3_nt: TGTGCCAGCAGCTCTAGCGGGGGGGCGACCGGGGAGCTGTTTTTT; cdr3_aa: CASSSSGGATGELFF
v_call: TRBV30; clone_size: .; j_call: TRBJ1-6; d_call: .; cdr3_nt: TGTGCCTGGACAGACTATAATTCACCCCTCCACTTT; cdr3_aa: CAWTDYNSPLHF
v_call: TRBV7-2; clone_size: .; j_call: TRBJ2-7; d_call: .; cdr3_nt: TGTGCCAGCAGCTTAGCGGGATTAGGGGTCTACGAGCAGTACTTC; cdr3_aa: CASSLAGLGVYEQYF
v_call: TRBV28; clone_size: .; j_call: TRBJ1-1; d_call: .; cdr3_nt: TGTGCCAGCAGCCCAAGGGTGGGGATGAACACTGAAGCTTTCTTT; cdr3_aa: CASSPRVGMNTEAFF
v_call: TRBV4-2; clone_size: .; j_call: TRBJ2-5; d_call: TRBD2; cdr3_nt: TGTGCCAGCAGCCGGGGGGGACGCACAGTCCAAGAGACCCAGTACTTC; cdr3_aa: CASSRGGRTVQETQYF
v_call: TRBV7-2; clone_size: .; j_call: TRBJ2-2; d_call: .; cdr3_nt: TGTGCCAGCAGCTTAGCGGTCAGGTTGACCACCGGGGAGCTGTTTTTT; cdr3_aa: CASSLAVRLTTGELFF